These 17 T cell receptor beta chains originate from one sample sequenced in a study of T cell responses to AZD1222 COVID-19 vaccine. Assay: immunoSEQ multiplex PCR; the TCRdb copy retains only in-frame clones and omits some. The repertoire has around 100,000 clones, more than 90% of them found once; the top ten carry 1% to 1.5%. Sequencing used peripheral blood, obtained on day 0 of AZD1222 vaccination. The receptors stem from an adult in good health.

This rearrangement joins TRBV7-9 to TRBJ2-7, with D hard to call. The V gene lost 5 bases and the J gene lost 4 bases, with 6 bases spanning the gap. Germline lookup yields CDR1 SEHNR and CDR2 FQNEAQ (reference sequence). The CDR3 has 11 amino acids. The CDR3 loop is CASSASYEQYF. The CDR3 nucleotides are TGTGCCAGCAGCGCATCATACGAGCAGTACTTC.

The rearrangement links TRBV29-1 to TRBJ1-3; TRBD1 is a possible D gene (6 bases). V lost 4 bases, J lost 2 bases, and 12 bases lay in between. The germline V gene encodes CDR1 SQVTM and CDR2 ANQGSEA. This CDR3 has 14 amino acids. CDR3 sequence (DNA): TGCAGCGTTGGAGACAGGTCGGCTGGAAACACCATATATTTT. It yields the protein CSVGDRSAGNTIYF. Using reference TRBV29-1 and TRBJ1-3 for the parts outside the CDR3, the full variable domain is SAVISQKPSRDICQRGTSLTIQCQVDSQVTMMFWYRQQPGQSLTLIATANQGSEATYESGFVIDKFPISRPNLTFSTLTVSNMSPEDSSIYLCSVGDRSAGNTIYFGEGSWLTVV.

The chain couples TRBV6-5 to TRBJ1-4; a weak D match, TRBD1 (6 bases). Trimming removed 6 bases at V and 7 bases at J, with 12 bases between. CDR1 is MNHEY and CDR2 is SVGAGI in the germline V gene. CDR3 length: 13 residues. CDR3 sequence: CASRTGWGEKLFF. The DNA for the CDR3 is TGTGCCAGCAGAACAGGGTGGGGTGAAAAACTGTTTTTT.

V is TRBV7-8 and J is TRBJ2-3; either TRBD1 or TRBD2 may supply D (5 bases each). V shed 6 bases and J shed 1 base, with 14 bases lying between them. This CDR3 is 15 amino acids long. The germline gives CDR1 SGHVS, CDR2 FQNEAQ. The DNA for the CDR3 is TGTGCCAGCAGTATAGCGTGGGGCCGCACAGATACGCAGTATTTT. This gives the protein CASSIAWGRTDTQYF. Supplemented by reference TRBV7-8 and TRBJ2-3, the full variable domain reads GAGVSQSPRYKVAKRGQDVALRCDPISGHVSLFWYQQALGQGPEFLTYFQNEAQLDKSGLPSDRFFAERPEGSVSTLKIQRTQQEDSAVYLCASSIAWGRTDTQYFGPGTRLTVL.

The chain uses TRBV7-8 and TRBJ2-7; 12 bases match TRBD2. V was clipped by 1 base and J by 4 bases; unmatched bases: 8. The CDR3 loop spans 17 amino acids. Germline V CDR1 and CDR2: SGHVS, FQNEAQ. The CDR3, as DNA: TGTGCCAGCAGCTTAGGACTAGCGGGAGAGTGGGGATACGAGCAGTACTTC. Residues: CASSLGLAGEWGYEQYF.

CDR3 sequence: CASSPQGETQYF. The DNA of the CDR3 is TGTGCCAGCAGCCCTCAAGGCGAGACCCAGTACTTC. This sequence joins TRBV7-6 and TRBJ2-5; no firm D call. CDR3 length: 12 amino acids. The V end lost 5 bases, the J end lost 5 bases, and 9 bases lay between the germline ends. Germline V gene sequence: CDR1 SGHVS, CDR2 FNYEAQ.

This clone has a single count. The gene calls are TRBV3-1 (or the pseudogene TRBV3-2) and TRBJ1-2; D is undetermined. Per the germline V gene, CDR1 is LGHDT and CDR2 is YNNKEL (reference sequence). The CDR3 has 14 residues. V lost 2 bases, J lost 3 bases, and 10 bases lay in between. The CDR3 DNA reads as TGTGCCAGCAGCCAAACCGGGGTTGACTATGGCTACACCTTC. Protein sequence: CASSQTGVDYGYTF.

J is TRBJ2-5 and V is TRBV4-2; 10 bases agree with TRBD2. This CDR3 spans 19 amino acids. CDR1 and CDR2 (germline): LGHNA, YNFKEQ. Trimming cost V 4 bases and J 4 bases; bases outside gene matches: 18. CDR3 region: CASSPTMGPAGGGVETQYF. The CDR3 DNA is TGTGCCAGCAGCCCTACTATGGGACCAGCGGGAGGGGGCGTAGAGACCCAGTACTTC.

J is TRBJ1-5 and V is TRBV10-1; 7 nucleotides align to TRBD1. With 2 bases clipped from V and 2 bases from J, the junction kept 18 bases outside the gene matches. This CDR3 spans 20 amino acids. The germline V gene has CDR1 WNHNN and CDR2 SYGVQD (reference sequence). CDR3: CASSEEGRGGGRGRNQPQHF. CDR3 in DNA: TGCGCCAGCAGTGAGGAGGGGAGGGGAGGGGGCAGGGGTCGCAATCAGCCCCAGCATTTT.

The V gene is TRBV6-5, the J gene TRBJ1-4; D is ambiguous. Germline loops: CDR1 MNHEY, CDR2 SVGAGI. V was clipped by 4 bases and J by 7 bases, with 7 bases between them. The CDR3 covers 12 residues. This chain's CDR3 is CASSSAGEKLFF. CDR3 in DNA: TGTGCCAGCAGTTCCGCAGGTGAAAAACTGTTTTTT.

The V gene is TRBV4-3, the J gene TRBJ2-5; the D is unclear. This CDR3 contains 15 residues. The ends were cut back, 4 bases at V and 5 bases at J, with 17 bases in the middle. Germline CDR1 is LGHNA and CDR2 is YSLEER. The CDR3 DNA is TGCGCCAGCAGCCCCATTGGGCTCCCCCTGGAGACCCAGTACTTC. Translated: CASSPIGLPLETQYF.

This chain connects TRBV13 to TRBJ1-4, with 7 bases that match TRBD1. Per germline, CDR1 PRHDT and CDR2 FYEKMQ (reference sequence). After removal of 5 bases from V and 3 bases from J, the junction contained 12 bases not matched to a gene. CDR3 length: 17 residues. The CDR3: CASSPNDRASPNEKLFF. The CDR3 region has the DNA TGTGCCAGCAGCCCAAATGACAGGGCCTCGCCTAATGAAAAACTGTTTTTT.

This chain joins TRBV13 and TRBJ1-3; 12 bases are shared with TRBD1. V lost 4 bases to trimming and J lost 0 bases; unmatched junction nucleotides: 1. CDR1 PRHDT and CDR2 FYEKMQ come from the germline V gene (reference sequence). The CDR3 has 16 residues. CDR3 sequence reads: CASSWGQGASGNTIYF. The DNA for the CDR3 is TGTGCCAGCAGCTGGGGACAGGGGGCCTCTGGAAACACCATATATTTT. The full variable domain, with the rest looked up from reference TRBV13 and TRBJ1-3, is AAGVIQSPRHLIKEKRETATLKCYPIPRHDTVYWYQQGPGQDPQFLISFYEKMQSDKGSIPDRFSAQQFSDYHSELNMSSLELGDSALYFCASSWGQGASGNTIYFGEGSWLTVV.

This rearrangement joins TRBV6-1 to TRBJ1-1, with D possibly being TRBD1 (6 bases). The length of the CDR3 is 13 residues. Germline V gene data show CDR1 as MNHNS and CDR2 as SASEGT. V shed 3 bases and J shed 5 bases, with 10 bases lying between them. The DNA of the CDR3 is TGTGCCAGCAGTGACAGGGGTAGGACTGAAGCTTTCTTT. Residues: CASSDRGRTEAFF.

The chain joins TRBV18 to TRBJ1-4, with D perhaps TRBD1 (5 bases). This CDR3 is 15 amino acids long. In germline, CDR1 is KGHSH, CDR2 LQKENI. The V end was cut by 3 bases, the J end by 8 bases, with 16 bases between. This chain's CDR3 is CASSPEGAKREKLFF. For the CDR3, the DNA is TGTGCCAGCTCACCGGAAGGGGCTAAAAGGGAAAAACTGTTTTTT.

J is TRBJ2-7 and V is TRBV25-1, with 8 positions matching TRBD1. J was trimmed by 4 bases and V by 8 bases; bases with no gene match: 13. This CDR3 is 15 amino acids long. Germline V gene lookup returns CDR1 MGHDK and CDR2 SYGVNS. CDR3 nucleotide sequence: TGTGCCAGCCTACCAAACCAGGGGGCTCGGTACGAGCAGTACTTC. Translation gives CASLPNQGARYEQYF.

The CDR3 DNA is TGTGCCAGCTCCCGTGCCGGGACAGGGGAATACGAGCAGTACTTC. Translated, it gives CASSRAGTGEYEQYF. The gene calls are TRBV18 and TRBJ2-7; 10 bases are a match to TRBD1. The germline V gene encodes CDR1 KGHSH and CDR2 LQKENI. V shed 6 bases, J shed 4 bases, and the junction held 9 bases outside the gene matches. CDR3 length: 15 amino acids.